The sequence of this T cell receptor beta chain was determined in a study of blood T cells in healthy people across ages. With a J-beta primer mix and a sample-barcoded 5' primer, a second PCR ran roughly 6 to 11 cycles. Every cDNA molecule carried a tag from a template-switch adaptor bearing 12 random nucleotides. TCRdb itself ran the 5' RACE reads through MiXCR, one entry per CDR3 protein. Among approximately 900,000 distinct CDR3 sequences, around 48% were seen once, and the ten largest hold under 15%. Donor samples were obtained from healthy Caucasian individuals from Russia, aged 6 to 90. Sequencing input: blood. This receptor was identified in a man between 25 and 39 years old in good health.

The CDR3, as DNA: TGTGCCAGCAGCTCCGGGACAAACCTGAACACTGAAGCTTTCTTT. This codes for CASSSGTNLNTEAFF. The gene calls are TRBV6-5 and TRBJ1-1; D is possibly TRBD1 (6 bases). The CDR3 is 15 amino acids. Germline V gene sequence: CDR1 MNHEY, CDR2 SVGAGI. With 6 bases removed from V and 0 bases from J, the gap between germline ends came to 14 bases.